A selection of T cell receptor beta chains follows, all from one sample in a study of tumor-infiltrating lymphocytes in primary liver carcinoma. MiXCR was run by TCRdb on the multiplex PCR reads, yielding one entry per CDR3 protein. The table records 90,000 to 150,000 distinct CDR3 sequences, roughly 70% of them present only once. Sequenced input: tumor-adjacent normal liver tissue. Source of these receptors: an older woman with primary liver carcinoma and hepatitis B virus infection. CDR3s include the opening cysteine and the closing phenylalanine or tryptophan.

CDR3: CASSYSYDRQSRSTGELFF
V: TRBV6-6
J: TRBJ2-2

CDR3: CASSVGYHEQFF
V: TRBV11-3
J: TRBJ2-1

CDR3: CATGIFGRTAGVRAFF
V: TRBV10-3
J: TRBJ1-1

CDR3: CIVPSPFDRVGSRKTEAFF
V: TRBV29-1
J: TRBJ1-1

CDR3: CVSSRGALSYEQYF
V: TRBV11-2
J: TRBJ2-7

CDR3: CEQLRDPLYEQYF
V: TRBV11-2
J: TRBJ2-7

CDR3: CASRIAAPDKQYF
V: TRBV10-2
J: TRBJ2-3

CDR3: CSVPGTSGSMAGDLYF
V: TRBV29-1
J: TRBJ2-2

CDR3: CASSLSPNSQETQYF
V: TRBV5-5
J: TRBJ2-5

CDR3: CVSSSDNSDYEQYF
V: TRBV6-5
J: TRBJ2-7

CDR3: CSARGDSGADNEQFF
V: TRBV20-1
J: TRBJ2-1

CDR3: CTSSLIIRQGAGETQYF
V: TRBV7-8
J: TRBJ2-5

CDR3: CASSHSQAGALNYGYTF
V: TRBV12-3/TRBV12-4
J: TRBJ1-2

CDR3: CVSSYPEPNSPLHF
V: TRBV5-6
J: TRBJ1-6

CDR3: CVSSFGQGYVQYF
V: TRBV5-5
J: TRBJ2-7

CDR3: CASSLASKADTQYF
V: TRBV7-8
J: TRBJ2-3

CDR3: CSVELLTSGIQYF
V: TRBV29-1
J: TRBJ2-3

CDR3: CASSGRQWSTGELFF
V: TRBV11-3
J: TRBJ2-2

CDR3: CASNTPLDGATGELFF
V: TRBV5-6
J: TRBJ2-2

CDR3: CASSFATGVGEQYF
V: TRBV5-1
J: TRBJ2-7

CDR3: CDSSPSSIKGTGRETQYF
V: TRBV11-2
J: TRBJ2-5

CDR3: CASSGFAGDTEAFF
V: TRBV14
J: TRBJ1-1

CDR3: CASSSPWSNTEAFF
V: TRBV12-3/TRBV12-4
J: TRBJ1-1

CDR3: CAGSITGTGGLAGGRDEQYF
V: TRBV19
J: TRBJ2-7

CDR3: CASSLTRGGQDTQYF
V: TRBV5-4
J: TRBJ2-5

CDR3: CTSSPWDQGANYEQYF
V: TRBV7-9
J: TRBJ2-7

CDR3: CANSYSISAGEDSAKHYNSPLHF
V: TRBV6-2/TRBV6-3
J: TRBJ1-6

CDR3: CASSFRDTGAHGYTF
V: TRBV28
J: TRBJ1-2

CDR3: CASNLDSQAYEQYF
V: TRBV5-1
J: TRBJ2-7

CDR3: CASSHNHNQPQHF
V: TRBV7-9
J: TRBJ1-5

CDR3: CARTFRQGLFYEQHF
V: TRBV11-2
J: TRBJ2-7

CDR3: CASSTNTGLAVDTGELFF
V: TRBV7-9
J: TRBJ2-2

CDR3: CASSQDGGTNEKLFF
V: TRBV4-2
J: TRBJ1-4

CDR3: CASSSGTPVNVQYF
V: TRBV5-4
J: TRBJ2-3

CDR3: CASSSPDRLSYEQYF
V: TRBV5-5
J: TRBJ2-7

CDR3: CASSDGRNTSTGKLFF
V: TRBV11-2
J: TRBJ2-2

CDR3: CASIRTESYERYF
V: TRBV12-3/TRBV12-4
J: TRBJ2-7

CDR3: CASSSTTYEQYF
V: TRBV5-1
J: TRBJ2-7

CDR3: CASSLEGPEAFF
V: TRBV5-5
J: TRBJ1-1

CDR3: CASTIGARAYEQYF
V: TRBV5-6
J: TRBJ2-7

CDR3: CASSPGHLSGNTIYF
V: TRBV14
J: TRBJ1-3

CDR3: CASSLVGGLPSGANVLTF
V: TRBV28
J: TRBJ2-6

CDR3: CASTDSATCNEQFF
V: TRBV4-2
J: TRBJ2-1

CDR3: CASSLGGQGLTDTQYF
V: TRBV5-1
J: TRBJ2-3

CDR3: CSVDNGYGYTF
V: TRBV29-1
J: TRBJ1-2

CDR3: CVSSLGLSTDTQYF
V: TRBV11-1
J: TRBJ2-3

CDR3: CASNLSAGPGNTIYF
V: TRBV28
J: TRBJ1-3

CDR3: CRVDGGGIDTQYF
V: TRBV29-1
J: TRBJ2-3

CDR3: CASSYPIQRSSYEQYF
V: TRBV6-5
J: TRBJ2-7

CDR3: CAISESTWRSTDTQYF
V: TRBV10-3
J: TRBJ2-3

CDR3: CATTMGTSGSGRETQYF
V: TRBV28
J: TRBJ2-5

CDR3: CASSHSRGSGRETQYF
V: TRBV11-2
J: TRBJ2-5

CDR3: CASTSWGGSSYEQYF
V: TRBV28
J: TRBJ2-7

CDR3: CASSRDIRGGYTF
V: TRBV4-1
J: TRBJ1-2

CDR3: CANSEAKVRLDTEAFF
V: TRBV6-1
J: TRBJ1-1